This T cell receptor (beta chain) was documented in a study of blood T cells in healthy people across ages. Study-wide background: About one barcoded TCR beta cDNA was captured per two T cells. Study results and limitations: With age, beta diversity per million T cells declined roughly linearly, significantly by 40 to 50. Fewer expanded clones and more diversity marked long-lived versus aged donors.

Concerning this clonotype itself: What it binds is unknown.

Germline V lookup: CDR1 SGHNT, CDR2 YYREEE (reference sequence). The V segment lost 3 bases and the J segment 6 bases; nucleotides outside the gene matches: 4. This CDR3 contains 14 residues. Through a sample-barcoded 5' primer and a J-beta primer mix, a second PCR was run for roughly 7 to 11 cycles. Every cDNA molecule carried a tag from a template-switch adaptor bearing 12 random nucleotides. TCRdb analysed the 5' RACE reads with MiXCR anew, one entry per CDR3 protein. The sample contains over 700,000 distinct CDR3 sequences, 50% to 65% of which appear only once. The V call is TRBV5-4, the J call TRBJ2-2, with 8 positions matching TRBD2. The sequenced sample was blood. The origin of this receptor is a man aged 80 or over in good health. CDR3 loop: CASSSGRGAGELFF. Written as DNA, the CDR3 is TGTGCCAGCAGCTCGGGGCGGGGGGCCGGGGAGCTGTTTTTT.